This T cell receptor (beta chain) was identified during a study of shared clonotypes between healthy human individuals. Donors had no recently reported acute infections or vaccinations and were HIV-negative. CDR1 is MDHEN, CDR2 SYDVKM, per germline. The CDR3 is 15 residues long. The germline V and J ends were trimmed by 6 bases and 0 bases, with 12 bases remaining between them. Data came from immunoSEQ multiplex PCR; TCRdb stores just in-frame clones and leaves some out. Of 600,000 to 800,000 clones detected, roughly 72% appear once; the ten largest clones hold about 1.8%. The sample consisted of memory CD4+ T cells sorted from blood. Stated subset: CD45RA-negative fraction. The V call is TRBV28, the J call TRBJ1-5; no firm D call. This receptor was obtained from a woman in her thirties in good health. The DNA of the CDR3 is TGTGCCAGCAGGGGAGAGTCCCATAGCAATCAGCCCCAGCATTTT. As protein: CASRGESHSNQPQHF.